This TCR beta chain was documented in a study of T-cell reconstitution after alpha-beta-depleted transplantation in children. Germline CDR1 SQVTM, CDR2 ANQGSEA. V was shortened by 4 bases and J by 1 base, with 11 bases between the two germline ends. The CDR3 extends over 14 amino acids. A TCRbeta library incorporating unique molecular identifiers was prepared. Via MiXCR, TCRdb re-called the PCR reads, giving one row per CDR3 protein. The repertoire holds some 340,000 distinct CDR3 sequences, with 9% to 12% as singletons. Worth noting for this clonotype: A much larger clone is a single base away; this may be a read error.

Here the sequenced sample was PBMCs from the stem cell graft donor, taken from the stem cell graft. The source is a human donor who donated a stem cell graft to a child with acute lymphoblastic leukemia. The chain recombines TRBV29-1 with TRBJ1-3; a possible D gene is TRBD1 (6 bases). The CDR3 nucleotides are TGCAGCGTTGCAGCTACAGGGTCTGGAAACACCATATATTTT. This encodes CSVAATGSGNTIYF.